This T cell receptor (beta chain) was identified during a study of graft-versus-host responses after intestinal transplantation. This clone is medium-sized (0.01 to 0.1%) by share. The table came from immunoSEQ multiplex PCR; TCRdb's copy has only in-frame clones and leaves some out. The sample lists 6,500 to 7,500 clones, around 23% occurring once. Germline trimming cut 5 bases from V and 10 bases from J; bases unmatched to any gene: 10. The CDR3 consists of 14 residues. Germline assignment: CDR1 SEHNR and CDR2 FQNEAQ (reference sequence). The J gene is TRBJ2-2, the V gene TRBV7-9, with 7 bases lining up with TRBD1. The sequences come from alloreactive CD4+ T cells from a mixed lymphocyte reaction culture, collected before transplantation. The subset was: CFSE-low proliferating T cells sorted from roughly 6-day pre-transplant mixed lymphocyte reaction (GvH or HvG direction). The receptor was derived from a human patient who was an organ donor for intestinal transplantation. The CDR3 spells CASSPGTVDTELFF. CDR3 sequence (DNA): TGTGCCAGCAGCCCCGGGACAGTCGACACGGAGCTGTTTTTT. The complete variable domain, with remaining parts taken from reference TRBV7-9 and TRBJ2-2, reads DTGVSQNPRHKITKRGQNVTFRCDPISEHNRLYWYRQTLGQGPEFLTYFQNEAQLEKSRLLSDRFSAERPKGSFSTLEIQRTEQGDSAMYLCASSPGTVDTELFFGEGSRLTVL.